The 22 T cell receptor beta chains below all came from one sample that was sequenced in a study of blood T cell repertoires in COVID-19. The table came from immunoSEQ multiplex PCR; TCRdb's copy has only in-frame clones and leaves some out. Here the sample spans approximately 250,000 clones, less than 90% being singletons. Sequencing was done on a sample of peripheral blood. These receptors originate from a young man with active or convalescent COVID-19.

The rearrangement uses TRBV7-9 and TRBJ2-2; perhaps TRBD1 as D (5 bases). The CDR3 extends over 15 amino acids. Germline V lookup: CDR1 SEHNR, CDR2 FQNEAQ (reference sequence). The V end lost 2 bases, the J end lost 6 bases, and 13 bases lay between the germline ends. DNA of the CDR3: TGTGCCAGCAGCTTAATTAGGGGTCAGGCCGGGGAGCTGTTTTTT. Encoded protein: CASSLIRGQAGELFF.

The chain joins TRBV11-2 to TRBJ2-1; TRBD2 might be the D (5 bases). CDR1 is SGHAT and CDR2 is FQNNGV in the germline V gene. V shed 5 bases and J shed 0 bases, with 20 bases lying between them. The CDR3 has 18 amino acids. The CDR3 region has the DNA TGTGCCAGCAGCCCATTCTCGAGGGAGCGGAGCTCCTACAATGAGCAGTTCTTC. Protein sequence: CASSPFSRERSSYNEQFF.

This chain links TRBV5-4 with TRBJ1-6, with D maybe TRBD1 (5 bases). Germline V gene sequence: CDR1 SGHNT, CDR2 YYREEE (reference sequence). Trimming removed 0 bases from V and 7 bases from J, with 14 bases in between. The CDR3 has 16 residues. CDR3 sequence: CASSLDPGPANSPLHF. Written as DNA, the CDR3 is TGTGCCAGCAGCTTGGATCCAGGGCCAGCAAATTCACCCCTCCACTTT.

A few counts support this clone. This sequence joins TRBV20-1 and TRBJ1-3, with D uncertain. This CDR3 comprises 13 residues. The ends were cut back, 3 bases at V and 4 bases at J, with 10 bases in the middle. Germline loops: CDR1 DFQATT, CDR2 SNEGSKA (reference sequence). For the CDR3, the DNA is TGCAGTGCTAGTCCAGAGGCGGGAAACACCATATATTTT. This codes for CSASPEAGNTIYF.

This clone was counted once. The chain carries TRBV13 and TRBJ2-1; TRBD1 aligns across 9 bases. Germline V gene lookup returns CDR1 PRHDT and CDR2 FYEKMQ (reference sequence). V shed 2 bases and J 4 bases; nucleotides not matched to a gene: 3. The CDR3 is 15 amino acids. The CDR3 DNA sequence: TGTGCCAGCAGCTTAAGGGACAGGGAATACAATGAGCAGTTCTTC. It encodes CASSLRDREYNEQFF.

The chain links TRBV5-1 to TRBJ1-1; D is unresolved. V lost 0 bases, J lost 2 bases, and 8 bases lay in between. Germline assignment: CDR1 SGHRS and CDR2 YFSETQ. The CDR3 consists of 14 residues. CDR3 nucleotide sequence: TGCGCCAGCAGCTTGGCGTGGGCTAACACTGAAGCTTTCTTT. Translation gives CASSLAWANTEAFF.

The chain uses TRBV3-1 (or the pseudogene TRBV3-2) and TRBJ1-5, with TRBD1 matching 12 bases. Germline loops: CDR1 LGHDT, CDR2 YNNKEL (reference sequence). The J segment lost 3 bases and the V segment lost 7 bases, leaving 7 bases of the junction unmatched. There are 16 residues in the CDR3. In DNA, the CDR3 is TGTGCCAGCAAATGGGACAGGGGGCTTCTCAATCAGCCCCAGCATTTT. This translates into CASKWDRGLLNQPQHF.

The chain's CDR3 is CASSLDGQGFSYEQYF. The CDR3 bases are TGTGCCAGCAGCTTAGATGGACAGGGGTTCTCCTACGAGCAGTACTTC. V usage is TRBV13 and J usage is TRBJ2-7; 9 bases fit TRBD1. After removal of 1 base from V and 0 bases from J, the junction contained 4 bases not matched to a gene. The CDR3 is 16 residues long. CDR1 and CDR2 (germline): PRHDT, FYEKMQ (reference sequence).

This chain connects TRBV9 to TRBJ2-5; TRBD1 matches at 10 bases. The V gene end was trimmed by 4 bases and the J gene end by 5 bases; junction bases not matched to a gene: 8. This CDR3 spans 15 amino acids. Germline V gene data show CDR1 as SGDLS and CDR2 as YYNGEE. The CDR3 region is CASSLGQGRAETQYF. The CDR3 DNA sequence: TGTGCCAGCAGCCTGGGACAGGGGCGTGCGGAGACCCAGTACTTC.

The V and J genes are TRBV9 and TRBJ1-1; weak D call: TRBD1 (5 bases). Per germline, CDR1 SGDLS and CDR2 YYNGEE. CDR3 length: 13 residues. Between the trimmed V and J ends, which lost 3 bases and 7 bases, there was a span of 13 bases. CDR3 coding DNA: TGTGCCAGCAGCGGCCGCCCGGGGGGTGAAGCTTTCTTT. Encoded protein: CASSGRPGGEAFF.

This clone was found a few times. The rearrangement uses TRBV4-3 and TRBJ2-3, with 9 bases fitting TRBD1. The CDR3 runs 16 residues. From germline, CDR1 is LGHNA and CDR2 YSLEER. J gave up 6 bases and V 2 bases, and 9 bases lay outside the gene matches. The CDR3 DNA reads as TGCGCCAGCAGCCAAACACAGGGGGCAGGGGGGGATACGCAGTATTTT. Encoded protein: CASSQTQGAGGDTQYF.

The V gene is TRBV5-4, the J gene TRBJ1-1, with 7 bases that match TRBD1. The V and J ends lost 4 bases and 4 bases, in that order; junction bases with no gene match: 10. CDR3 size: 15 residues. Germline CDR1 and CDR2: SGHNT and YYREEE (reference sequence). CDR3 sequence: CASSKGTEGSTEAFF. Written as DNA, the CDR3 is TGTGCCAGCAGCAAGGGGACAGAGGGGAGCACTGAAGCTTTCTTT.

V and J are TRBV27 and TRBJ1-5, with 7 bases lining up with TRBD1. CDR3 length: 16 residues. V trimming: 5 bases; J trimming: 0 bases; junction bases outside the gene matches: 7. CDR1 and CDR2 (germline): MNHEY, SMNVEV (reference sequence). CDR3 in DNA: TGTGCCAGCAGTCCAGATACAGGGGATAGCAATCAGCCCCAGCATTTT. This encodes CASSPDTGDSNQPQHF.

This chain connects TRBV3-1 (or the pseudogene TRBV3-2) to TRBJ1-5, with TRBD1 matching over 7 bases. V was clipped by 0 bases and J by 5 bases; unmatched bases: 4. This CDR3 contains 15 residues. CDR1 and CDR2 (germline): LGHDT, YNNKEL (reference sequence). CDR3 region: CASSQEGQGDQPQHF. CDR3 nucleotide sequence: TGTGCCAGCAGCCAAGAAGGCCAGGGGGATCAGCCCCAGCATTTT.

The chain employs TRBV7-3 and TRBJ2-1, with D uncertain. This CDR3 contains 16 residues. The V gene lost 1 base and the J gene lost 6 bases, with 16 bases spanning the gap. CDR1 and CDR2 from the germline V gene are SGHTA and FQGTGA. The CDR3 spells CASSLKPPGHPNEQFF. The CDR3 DNA reads as TGTGCCAGCAGCTTAAAGCCCCCGGGTCATCCCAATGAGCAGTTCTTC.

The rearrangement links TRBV7-9 to TRBJ2-7; D is uncertain. The CDR3 is 11 residues long. V was trimmed by 6 bases and J by 5 bases, leaving 8 bases between them. The V gene's germline CDR1 is SEHNR and CDR2 FQNEAQ (reference sequence). In DNA form, the CDR3 reads TGTGCCAGCAGGGAGTCCCACGAGCAGTACTTC. Protein sequence: CASRESHEQYF.

This clone was seen just once. The chain couples TRBV3-1 (or the pseudogene TRBV3-2) to TRBJ1-5; TRBD1 matches at 8 bases. The V segment lost 4 bases and the J segment 6 bases; nucleotides outside the gene matches: 8. The CDR3 runs 15 residues. Germline V gives CDR1 LGHDT, CDR2 YNNKEL (reference sequence). For the CDR3, the DNA is TGTGCCAGCAGCCCCCCCAGACAGGGGTCTCAGCCCCAGCATTTT. Its protein is CASSPPRQGSQPQHF.

The genes are TRBV5-1 and TRBJ1-5; perhaps TRBD1 as D (5 bases). Trimming pared 0 bases from V and 7 bases from J, leaving 11 bases between. The length of the CDR3 is 14 residues. The V gene's germline CDR1 is SGHRS and CDR2 YFSETQ. Written as DNA, the CDR3 is TGCGCCAGCAGCTTGGTTCAGGGTTCCCAGCCCCAGCATTTT. This sequence encodes CASSLVQGSQPQHF.

This chain joins TRBV6-6 and TRBJ1-5; D is unresolved. V dropped 2 bases and J dropped 9 bases, with 5 bases sitting between them. Germline V gene sequence: CDR1 MNHNY, CDR2 SVGAGI (reference sequence). This CDR3 comprises 11 residues. Written as DNA, the CDR3 is TGTGCCAGCAGTTACGGCGGGCCCCAGCATTTT. It yields the protein CASSYGGPQHF.

The V call is TRBV13, the J call TRBJ2-3; D perhaps matches TRBD1 (6 bases). From germline, CDR1 is PRHDT and CDR2 FYEKMQ (reference sequence). This CDR3 comprises 12 residues. V was clipped by 4 bases and J by 11 bases, with 13 bases between them. For the CDR3, the DNA is TGTGCCAGCAGCTCCGGGACACAAGGGCAGTATTTT. It translates to CASSSGTQGQYF.

The J gene is TRBJ2-1, the V gene TRBV6-6, with D possibly matching TRBD1 (5 bases). CDR1 MNHNY and CDR2 SVGAGI come from the germline V gene (reference sequence). Trimming removed 1 base at V and 7 bases at J, with 8 bases between. The length of the CDR3 is 13 residues. CDR3 DNA sequence: TGTGCCAGCAGTTACTTCAGGGATAATGAGCAGTTCTTC. Its translation is CASSYFRDNEQFF.

The DNA of the CDR3 is TGTGCCAGCAGCTTGGATGGACAGACCCGGGGCAATGAGCAGTTCTTC. This sequence encodes CASSLDGQTRGNEQFF. The chain carries TRBV5-6 and TRBJ2-1, with a tentative D call TRBD1 (6 bases). V gave up 0 bases and J gave up 6 bases, with 16 bases separating them. In germline, CDR1 is SGHDT, CDR2 YYEEEE. This CDR3 region has 16 residues.